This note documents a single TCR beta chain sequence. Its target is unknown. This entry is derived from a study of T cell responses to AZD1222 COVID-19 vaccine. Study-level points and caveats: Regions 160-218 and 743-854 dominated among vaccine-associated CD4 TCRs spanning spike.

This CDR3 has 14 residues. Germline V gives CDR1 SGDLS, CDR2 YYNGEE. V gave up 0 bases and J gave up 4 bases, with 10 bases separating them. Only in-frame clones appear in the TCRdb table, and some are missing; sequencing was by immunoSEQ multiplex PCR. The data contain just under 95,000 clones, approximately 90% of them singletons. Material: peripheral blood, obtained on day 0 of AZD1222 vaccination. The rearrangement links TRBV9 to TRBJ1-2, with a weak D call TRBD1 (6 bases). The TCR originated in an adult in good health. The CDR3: CASSVDSTGYGYTF. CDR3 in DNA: TGTGCCAGCAGCGTAGATTCGACAGGCTATGGCTACACCTTC.